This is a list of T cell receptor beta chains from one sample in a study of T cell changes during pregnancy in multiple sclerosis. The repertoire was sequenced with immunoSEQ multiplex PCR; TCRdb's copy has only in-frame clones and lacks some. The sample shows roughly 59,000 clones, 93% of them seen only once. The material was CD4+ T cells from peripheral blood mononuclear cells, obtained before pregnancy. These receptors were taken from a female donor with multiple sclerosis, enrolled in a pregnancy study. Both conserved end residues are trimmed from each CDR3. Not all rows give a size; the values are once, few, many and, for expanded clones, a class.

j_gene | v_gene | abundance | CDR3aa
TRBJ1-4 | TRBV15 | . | ATSRRGNEKLF
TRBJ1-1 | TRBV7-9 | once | ASSLQGLDPEAF
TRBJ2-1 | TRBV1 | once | TSSLERRLYNEQF
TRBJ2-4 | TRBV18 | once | ASSPPPGLAGVVTKNIQY
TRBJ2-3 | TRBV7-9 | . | ASSSLEDTQY
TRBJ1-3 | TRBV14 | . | ASSHRLRGTLRNTIY
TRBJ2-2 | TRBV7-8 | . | ASSPGARSRGRTGELF
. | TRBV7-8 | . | ASSLQLAGGITYEQY
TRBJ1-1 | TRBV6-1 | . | ASSGRTGSMYTEAF
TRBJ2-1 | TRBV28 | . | ASSLGGRLDEQF
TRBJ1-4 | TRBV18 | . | ASSPLKGTGVGELF
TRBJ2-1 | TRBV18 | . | ASSPYNSASYNEQF
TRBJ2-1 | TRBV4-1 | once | ASSQARTTLIYNEQF
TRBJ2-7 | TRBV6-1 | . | ASSERGIYRDYEQY
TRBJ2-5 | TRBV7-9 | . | ASSSWSVSQETQY
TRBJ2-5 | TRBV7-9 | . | ASTGQGPQETQY
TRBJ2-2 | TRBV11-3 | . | ASSSATGGLGELF
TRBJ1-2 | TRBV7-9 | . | ASRQQGGGYGYT
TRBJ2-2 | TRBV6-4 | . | ASVIRDIGPNTGELF
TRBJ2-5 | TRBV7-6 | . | ASSLNTGTGGETQY
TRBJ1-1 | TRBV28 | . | ASSLGQEGAF
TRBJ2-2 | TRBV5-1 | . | ASSPIAGVSSGELF